These 6 T cell receptor beta chains were all obtained from the same sample, sequenced in a study of liver allograft versus peripheral blood T cells. Overall study: Repertoires of T cell receptors in transplanted livers were compared with recipients' peripheral blood repertoires.

TCRdb re-derived calls from the reads in MiXCR, one entry per CDR3 protein. The specimen's table records 7 to 9 distinct CDR3 sequences. The source is a human patient who had a liver transplant. Some of these T cells may belong to the graft donor.

The V call is TRBV6-1, the J call TRBJ2-6, with a weak D call TRBD1 (6 bases). CDR1 and CDR2 (germline): MNHNS, SASEGT. The CDR3 covers 15 residues. V was shortened by 3 bases and J by 0 bases, with 6 bases between the two germline ends. The CDR3 nucleotides are TGTGCCAGCAGTGAGGACAGCTCTGGGGCCAACGTCCTGACTTTC. It encodes CASSEDSSGANVLTF.

The CDR3: CASSYDGLQGSYGYTF. CDR3 in DNA: TGTGCCAGCAGTTACGACGGATTACAGGGGTCCTATGGCTACACCTTC. The V and J genes are TRBV6-2 or TRBV6-3 and TRBJ1-2, with 7 bases that match TRBD1. Germline V gene lookup returns CDR1 MNHEY and CDR2 SVGEGT. The trim removed 2 bases at V and 4 bases at J, leaving 10 bases unmatched. This CDR3 region has 16 residues.

The chain employs TRBV20-1 and TRBJ1-2; D may be TRBD1 (5 bases). CDR1 and CDR2 from the germline V gene are DFQATT and SNEGSKA (reference sequence). The CDR3 is made up of 12 amino acids. Trimming pared 7 bases from V and 3 bases from J, leaving 12 bases between. This chain's CDR3 is CSVPGTYYGYTF. The CDR3 DNA is TGCAGTGTTCCCGGGACCTACTATGGCTACACCTTC.

This chain links TRBV13 with TRBJ2-7, with unresolved D. This CDR3 region has 12 residues. CDR1 is PRHDT, CDR2 FYEKMQ, per germline (reference sequence). V lost 3 bases, J lost 4 bases, and 7 bases lay in between. The CDR3 spells CASSFLGYEQYF. Written as DNA, the CDR3 is TGTGCCAGCAGCTTTCTGGGATACGAGCAGTACTTC.

V is TRBV5-6 and J is TRBJ1-2, with 9 nucleotides matching TRBD1. Unmatched junction bases numbered 8, after V lost 4 bases and J lost 4 bases. CDR1 and CDR2 (germline): SGHDT, YYEEEE. The length of the CDR3 is 15 residues. The CDR3 DNA follows: TGTGCCAGCAGCCGGCCGGGGACAGGGTTCTATGGCTACACCTTC. Its translation: CASSRPGTGFYGYTF.

V is TRBV18 and J is TRBJ2-1; 8 bases are shared with TRBD2. V lost 5 bases and J lost 9; bases outside the gene matches: 6. The CDR3 extends over 13 amino acids. Germline CDR1 reads KGHSH; CDR2 reads LQKENI. The CDR3 DNA follows: TGTGCCAGCTCAGGAGCGGGGGAAAGTGAGCAGTTCTTC. Its protein product is CASSGAGESEQFF.